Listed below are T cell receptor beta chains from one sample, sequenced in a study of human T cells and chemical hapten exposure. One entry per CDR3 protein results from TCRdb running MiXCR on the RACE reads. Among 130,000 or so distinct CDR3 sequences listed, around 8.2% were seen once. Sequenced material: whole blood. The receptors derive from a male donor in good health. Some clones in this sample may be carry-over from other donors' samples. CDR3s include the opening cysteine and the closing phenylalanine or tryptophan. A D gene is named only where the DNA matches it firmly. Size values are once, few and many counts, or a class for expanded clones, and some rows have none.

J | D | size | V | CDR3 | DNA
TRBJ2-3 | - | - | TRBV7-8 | CASSSAWDTQYF | TGTGCCAGCAGCTCCGCGTGGGATACGCAGTATTTT
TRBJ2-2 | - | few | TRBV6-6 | CASSYSGGPGELFF | TGTGCCAGCAGTTACTCGGGGGGTCCCGGGGAGCTGTTTTTT
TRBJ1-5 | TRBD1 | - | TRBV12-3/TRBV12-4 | CASSFGVTGNQPQHF | TGTGCCAGCAGTTTTGGGGTGACAGGGAATCAGCCCCAGCATTTT
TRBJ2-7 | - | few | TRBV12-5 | CASGSSGLYEQYF | TGTGCTAGTGGTTCTTCGGGTCTCTACGAGCAGTACTTC
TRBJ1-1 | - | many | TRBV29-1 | CSVAGTMNTEAFF | TGCAGCGTGGCGGGCACAATGAACACTGAAGCTTTCTTT
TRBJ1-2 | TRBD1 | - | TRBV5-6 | CASSLRGQGYHYGYTF | TGTGCCAGCAGCCTTCGCGGACAGGGCTATCACTATGGCTACACCTTC
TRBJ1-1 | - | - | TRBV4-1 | CASRQQGNTEAFF | TGCGCCAGCAGACAACAGGGAAACACTGAAGCTTTCTTT
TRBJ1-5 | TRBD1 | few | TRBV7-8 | CASSLKRPGGGYSNQPQHF | TGTGCCAGCAGCTTAAAACGGCCAGGGGGAGGATATAGCAATCAGCCCCAGCATTTT
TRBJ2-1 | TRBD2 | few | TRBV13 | CASSLKLAGGQYGEQFF | TGTGCCAGCAGCTTAAAACTAGCGGGAGGACAATACGGTGAGCAGTTCTTC
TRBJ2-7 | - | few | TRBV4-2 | CASSQDGSAYEQYF | TGTGCCAGCAGCCAAGATGGTAGTGCCTACGAGCAGTACTTC
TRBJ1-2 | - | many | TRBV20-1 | CSAREQRRGPHGYTF | TGCAGTGCTAGAGAACAGAGGAGGGGCCCCCATGGCTACACCTTC
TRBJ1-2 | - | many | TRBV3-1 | CASSQEGGPNYGYTF | TGTGCCAGCAGCCAAGAGGGCGGACCCAACTATGGCTACACCTTC
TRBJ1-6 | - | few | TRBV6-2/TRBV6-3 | CAAHQYNSPLHF | TGTGCCGCACATCAGTATAATTCACCCCTCCACTTT
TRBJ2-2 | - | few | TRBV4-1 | CASSLYPGMATGELFF | TGCGCCAGCAGCCTTTACCCAGGAATGGCCACCGGGGAGCTGTTTTTT
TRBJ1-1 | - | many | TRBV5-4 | CASSSGGVNTEAFF | TGTGCCAGCAGCTCGGGGGGTGTCAACACTGAAGCTTTCTTT
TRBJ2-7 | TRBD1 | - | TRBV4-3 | CASSQEAQGHAYEQYF | TGCGCCAGCAGCCAAGAGGCACAGGGGCATGCCTACGAGCAGTACTTC
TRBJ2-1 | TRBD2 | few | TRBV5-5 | CASSFGWGGDEQFF | TGTGCCAGCAGCTTCGGCTGGGGGGGAGATGAGCAGTTCTTC
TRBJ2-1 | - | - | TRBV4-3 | CASSQDISRTYNEQFF | TGCGCCAGCAGCCAAGATATATCCCGGACCTACAATGAGCAGTTCTTC
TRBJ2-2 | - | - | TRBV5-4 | CASSLASRENRYGELFF | TGTGCCAGCAGCTTGGCTAGCCGGGAGAATCGTTACGGGGAGCTGTTTTTT
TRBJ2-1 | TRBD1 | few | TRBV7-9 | CASRTGVNEQFF | TGTGCCAGCAGGACAGGGGTCAATGAGCAGTTCTTC
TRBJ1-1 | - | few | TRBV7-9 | CASSVEEDTEAFF | TGTGCCAGCAGCGTAGAAGAGGACACTGAAGCTTTCTTT
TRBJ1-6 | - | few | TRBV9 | CASSESGDRGNSPLHF | TGTGCCAGCAGCGAATCCGGGGACCGCGGTAATTCACCCCTCCACTTT
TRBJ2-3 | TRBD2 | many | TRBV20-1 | CSASTSGRPDTQYF | TGCAGTGCTAGTACTAGCGGGAGGCCGGATACGCAGTATTTT
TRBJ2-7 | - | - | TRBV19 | CASSPLGTTFYEQYF | TGTGCCAGTAGCCCCCTCGGGACAACATTTTACGAGCAGTACTTC
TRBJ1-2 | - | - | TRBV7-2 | CASSLGSRGRGYTF | TGTGCCAGCAGCTTAGGATCCAGGGGACGTGGCTACACCTTC
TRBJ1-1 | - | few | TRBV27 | CASSSGQLGGDTEAFF | TGTGCCAGCAGTTCCGGACAACTTGGGGGGGACACTGAAGCTTTCTTT
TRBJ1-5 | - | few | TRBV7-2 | CASSSTTLSPDSNQPQHF | TGTGCCAGCAGCTCAACGACACTCTCCCCCGATAGCAATCAGCCCCAGCATTTT
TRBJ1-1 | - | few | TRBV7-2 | CASSPDKTNTEAFF | TGTGCCAGCAGCCCCGACAAGACGAACACTGAAGCTTTCTTT
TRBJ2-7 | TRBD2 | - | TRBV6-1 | CALQVGGHEQYF | TGTGCCCTCCAGGTGGGAGGGCACGAGCAGTACTTC
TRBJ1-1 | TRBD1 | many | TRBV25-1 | CASSGPGQTSAFF | TGTGCCAGCAGTGGGCCGGGACAGACATCAGCTTTCTTT
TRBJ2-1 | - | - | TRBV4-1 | CASSRYREDEQFF | TGCGCCAGCAGCCGGTACAGGGAGGATGAGCAGTTCTTC
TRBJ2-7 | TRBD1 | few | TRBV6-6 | CASSGQGDPYEQYF | TGTGCCAGCAGCGGACAGGGTGACCCCTACGAGCAGTACTTC
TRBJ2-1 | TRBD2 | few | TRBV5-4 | CASSLAGEGVYNEQFF | TGTGCCAGCAGCTTGGCTGGGGAGGGAGTATACAATGAGCAGTTCTTC
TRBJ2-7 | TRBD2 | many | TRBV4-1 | CASSQVISGDYEQYF | TGCGCCAGCAGCCAAGTTATAAGCGGGGACTACGAGCAGTACTTC